The T cell receptor (beta chain) described here comes from a study of cytomegalovirus exposure and HLA in healthy donors. The PCR was carried out with 60 Vbeta primers and 13 Jbeta primers. Measured with immunoSEQ multiplex PCR; TCRdb has only the in-frame clones, and not every one. This specimen shows about 170,000 clones; the ten leading clones hold less than 0.95%. The TCR originated in a woman in her late teens or twenties in good health and CMV-seropositive. The sample comprised PBMCs.

CDR3 nucleotide sequence: TGTGCCAGCAGCTCCCGGACAGGCCACGAGCAGTACTTC. It codes for CASSSRTGHEQYF. The chain employs TRBV7-8 and TRBJ2-5, with TRBD1 matching over 7 bases. The DNA end lines up better with TRBJ2-7; the J call may be wrong. This CDR3 contains 13 residues. CDR1 and CDR2 from the germline V gene are SGHVS and FQNEAQ.